This T cell receptor beta chain is drawn from a study of PD-1 blockade in mismatch repair-deficient tumors. The repertoire was sequenced with immunoSEQ multiplex PCR; TCRdb's copy has only in-frame clones and lacks some. The sample comprises about 39,000 clones, over 70% of which are singletons, and more than 1% rests with the top ten. Germline trimming cut 1 base from V and 3 bases from J; bases unmatched to any gene: 5. The germline V gene has CDR1 MNHEY and CDR2 SMNVEV (reference sequence). The CDR3 consists of 18 residues. Mismatch repair deficiency was confirmed in all patients, by PCR or immunohistochemistry.

The TCR originated in an adult with mismatch repair-deficient cancer. J is TRBJ2-3 and V is TRBV27, with 15 bases fitting TRBD2. The material was PBMCs, obtained roughly nine months after starting pembrolizumab. The DNA for the CDR3 is TGTGCCAGCAGTTTATGGACTAGCGGGAGGGGTGGGACAGATACGCAGTATTTT. Residues: CASSLWTSGRGGTDTQYF.